This T cell receptor (beta chain) emerged from a study of blood T cell repertoires in COVID-19. Original analysis: Reference gene primer amplification gave nucleated cell count estimates. This table comes from immunoSEQ multiplex PCR, and its TCRdb copy is limited to in-frame clones, with some not included. V, J and clone size are those of that table, while D and trimming were read from the DNA. The sample carries tens of thousands of clones, approximately 84% recorded once. The CDR3 runs 16 residues. Deletions cut 2 bases from V and 0 bases from J, with 12 bases between. In germline, CDR1 is SGHRS, CDR2 YFSETQ. This clone turned up a few times.

The chain joins TRBV5-1 to TRBJ1-3; D is undetermined. Sequenced material: peripheral blood. The sequence was collected from a man between 45 and 60 years old with acute or convalescent COVID-19. This CDR3 is CASSLKGVTSGNTIYF. CDR3 DNA sequence: TGCGCCAGCAGCTTAAAGGGAGTAACCTCTGGAAACACCATATATTTT.